Presented here are 12 T cell receptor beta chains from one specimen sequenced in a study of cytotoxic CD8 clonotypes in ibrutinib-treated CLL. Generated by immunoSEQ multiplex PCR, the TCRdb table keeps only in-frame clones and is missing some. The sample records about 39,000 clones, 65% to 70% being singletons. Specimen: PBMCs, collected at disease progression, from a patient treated with ibrutinib. Receptor source: a human donor with chronic lymphocytic leukemia.

This clone was observed a handful of times. The CDR3 region is CASRGQNTGELFF. CDR3 coding DNA: TGTGCCAGCCGGGGACAGAACACCGGGGAGCTGTTTTTT. The chain uses TRBV14 and TRBJ2-2; tentatively, D is TRBD1 (6 bases). V was shortened by 8 bases and J by 1 base, with 8 bases between the two germline ends. CDR3 length: 13 residues. Germline V lookup: CDR1 SGHDN, CDR2 FVKESK.

This chain uses TRBV10-3 with TRBJ2-7; 12 nucleotides line up with TRBD2. The CDR3 runs to 15 residues. Losses at the gene ends were 3 bases for V and 2 bases for J; bases not matched to a gene: 2. Germline loops: CDR1 ENHRY, CDR2 SYGVKD. As DNA, the CDR3 is TGTGCCATCAGTGATAGGACTAGCGGGGCCTACGAGCAGTACTTC. Residues: CAISDRTSGAYEQYF.

This clone has just a few counts. A much larger clonotype is one base distant, so this may be a read error. The rearrangement uses TRBV7-9 and TRBJ1-5; D is unresolved. Germline CDR1 and CDR2: SEHNR and FQNEAQ (reference sequence). The CDR3 consists of 12 residues. V shed 3 bases and J shed 4 bases, with 4 bases lying between them. CDR3 DNA: TGTGCCAGCAGCTTTACAAATCAGCCCCAGCATTTT. Encoded protein: CASSFTNQPQHF.

The J gene is TRBJ2-7, the V gene TRBV19, with D tentatively TRBD2 (6 bases). Trimming left V 4 bases short and J 3 bases short, with 13 bases between. The CDR3 contains 14 residues. CDR1 and CDR2 (germline): LNHDA, SQIVND (reference sequence). This CDR3 reads CASSTAGEDYEQYF. The DNA for the CDR3 is TGTGCCAGTAGTACAGCCGGGGAGGACTACGAGCAGTACTTC.

This clone was observed a few times. The chain is built from TRBV7-3 and TRBJ2-3; 10 positions match TRBD2. This CDR3 contains 16 residues. V shed 3 bases and J 0 bases; nucleotides not matched to a gene: 3. The germline V gene encodes CDR1 SGHTA and CDR2 FQGTGA. The CDR3 loop reads CASSFMTSGSTDTQYF. The CDR3 DNA reads TGTGCCAGCAGCTTTATGACTAGCGGGAGCACAGATACGCAGTATTTT.

The chain is built from TRBV7-9 and TRBJ2-7; tentative D call: TRBD1 (6 bases). This CDR3 comprises 15 residues. Trimming pared 4 bases from V and 4 bases from J, leaving 17 bases between. The germline V gene encodes CDR1 SEHNR and CDR2 FQNEAQ (reference sequence). CDR3 loop: CASSSSRDTRYEQYF. The CDR3 DNA is TGTGCCAGCAGCTCGTCGAGGGACACGAGATACGAGCAGTACTTC.

This sequence joins TRBV6-5 and TRBJ2-7; TRBD1 matches 8 bases. CDR1 and CDR2 from the germline V gene are MNHEY and SVGAGI. This CDR3 spans 13 amino acids. The J segment lost 4 bases and the V segment lost 1 base, leaving 0 bases of the junction unmatched. Here the CDR3 DNA reads TGTGCCAGCAGTTACTGGACAGGGTACGAGCAGTACTTC. It encodes CASSYWTGYEQYF.

The V gene is TRBV28, the J gene TRBJ2-7; the match to TRBD1 covers 9 bases. CDR3 size: 17 residues. Losses at the gene ends were 6 bases for V and 3 bases for J; bases not matched to a gene: 15. Germline V gives CDR1 MDHEN, CDR2 SYDVKM. CDR3 in amino acids: CASSHSPGQGGLYEQYF. The CDR3 DNA is TGTGCCAGCAGCCATTCACCGGGACAGGGAGGACTCTACGAGCAGTACTTC.

The chain couples TRBV5-6 to TRBJ2-7; the D gene is possibly TRBD1 (5 bases). Germline loops: CDR1 SGHDT, CDR2 YYEEEE. The CDR3 consists of 14 residues. The V and J ends lost 4 bases and 2 bases respectively, with 13 bases between them. The CDR3 is CASSPPGPTYEQYF. As DNA, the CDR3 is TGTGCCAGCAGCCCACCAGGGCCTACCTACGAGCAGTACTTC.

CDR3: CASSSSGRAFVDEQFF. The CDR3 coding sequence is TGTGCCAGCAGCTCCAGCGGGAGGGCCTTTGTGGATGAGCAGTTCTTC. V gene TRBV28 combines with J gene TRBJ2-1; 10 bases line up with TRBD2. The CDR3 is made up of 16 amino acids. Germline V gives CDR1 MDHEN, CDR2 SYDVKM. The V segment lost 6 bases and the J segment 8 bases; nucleotides outside the gene matches: 13.

V and J are TRBV27 and TRBJ2-7; 7 bases match TRBD1. Germline V gives CDR1 MNHEY, CDR2 SMNVEV (reference sequence). The V segment lost 5 bases and the J segment 6 bases; nucleotides outside the gene matches: 4. The CDR3 runs 12 residues. In nucleotides, the CDR3 is TGTGCCAGCAGTGACAGGGTCAGCGAGCAGTACTTC. It translates to CASSDRVSEQYF.

V gene TRBV10-3 combines with J gene TRBJ2-1; a possible D gene is TRBD2 (5 bases). The V gene's germline CDR1 is ENHRY and CDR2 SYGVKD. V lost 9 bases, J lost 6 bases, and 12 bases lay in between. The CDR3 length is 12 residues. CDR3 DNA sequence: TGTGCCATAGGACTGGCGGCCAATGAGCAGTTCTTC. This translates into CAIGLAANEQFF.